Sequencing of this T cell receptor (beta chain) was carried out in a study (dated by TCRdb to between 2021 and 2023). Points the paper makes about the study in general: According to the authors, more investigation is needed, including longitudinal sampling and evaluation of a control group.

A distance of 10 bases separates the germline ends of V and J, which lose 5 bases and 2 bases respectively. From cysteine to phenylalanine, the CDR3 is 14 amino acids long. CDR3 DNA is the only sequence kept; it has 42 bases, read in frame from the first base. From a lookup of the germline V gene (reference sequence), CDR1 and CDR2 are LNHDA and SQIVND. Points on this clone: Its recognized antigen is unknown. No qualities accompany the bases; no much larger clone lies one base away.

For TCR beta sequencing, genomic DNA was taken from unsorted PBMCs, and those PBMCs had been isolated from peripheral blood. Survey-level sequencing on the immunoSEQ platform was used to profile TCR beta chain repertoires. The authors' pipeline ran thus. Repertoire diversity was quantified as the inverse Simpson index, and CDR3 amino acid length spectratypes and V-J pairing frequencies were compared. To annotate clonotypes specific to SARS-CoV-2, CMV, influenza A and EBV, TCR beta CDR3 sequences were compared against VDJdb. In TCRdb, the immuneACCESS table is reduced to in-frame sequences with V and J assigned. These tables do not hold every clone; where another copy was compared, an unresolved V gene accounts for under half, and the others remain unexplained. V and J calls and clone size are as listed in that table; D and trimming were resolved from the DNA. The sample yields nearly 70,000 clones; around 95% were counted once. The top ten hold 4.4% of the sample.

Sequencing was performed on PBMCs. The TCR was taken from a man aged 35 to 55 with rheumatoid arthritis. Recombination connected TRBV19 to TRBJ1-5; the D region possibly corresponds to TRBD1 (6 bases align). The DNA sequence is as follows: TGTGCCAGTAGTGTACAGGGTGGCAATCAGCCCCAGCATTTT. Its protein is CASSVQGGNQPQHF.